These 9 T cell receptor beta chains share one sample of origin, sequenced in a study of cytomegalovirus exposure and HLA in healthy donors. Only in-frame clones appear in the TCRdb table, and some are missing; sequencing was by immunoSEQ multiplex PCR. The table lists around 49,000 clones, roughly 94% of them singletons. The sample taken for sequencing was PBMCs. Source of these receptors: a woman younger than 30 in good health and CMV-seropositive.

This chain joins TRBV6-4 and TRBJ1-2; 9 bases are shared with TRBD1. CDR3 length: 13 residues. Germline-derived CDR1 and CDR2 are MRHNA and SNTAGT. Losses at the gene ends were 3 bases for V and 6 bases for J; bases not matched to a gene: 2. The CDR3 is CASSEGTGNGYTF. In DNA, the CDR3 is TGTGCCAGCAGTGAAGGGACAGGGAATGGCTACACCTTC.

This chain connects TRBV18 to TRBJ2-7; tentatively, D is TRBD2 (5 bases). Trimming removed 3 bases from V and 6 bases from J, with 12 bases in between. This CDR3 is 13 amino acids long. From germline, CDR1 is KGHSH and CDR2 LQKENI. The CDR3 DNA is TGTGCCAGCTCACCGACCCTAGAGGGCGAGCAGTACTTC. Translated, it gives CASSPTLEGEQYF.

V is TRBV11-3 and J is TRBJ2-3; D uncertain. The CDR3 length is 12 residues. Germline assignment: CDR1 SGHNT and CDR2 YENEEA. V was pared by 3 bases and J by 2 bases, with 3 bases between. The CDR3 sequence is CASSFYTDTQYF. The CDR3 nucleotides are TGTGCCAGCAGCTTCTACACAGATACGCAGTATTTT.

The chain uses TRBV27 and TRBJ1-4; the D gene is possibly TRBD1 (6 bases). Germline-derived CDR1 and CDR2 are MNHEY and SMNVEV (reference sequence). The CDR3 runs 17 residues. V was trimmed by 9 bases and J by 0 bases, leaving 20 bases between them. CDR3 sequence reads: CARSPARGTSTNEKLFF. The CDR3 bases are TGTGCCAGGTCGCCAGCCAGGGGCACCTCAACTAATGAAAAACTGTTTTTT.

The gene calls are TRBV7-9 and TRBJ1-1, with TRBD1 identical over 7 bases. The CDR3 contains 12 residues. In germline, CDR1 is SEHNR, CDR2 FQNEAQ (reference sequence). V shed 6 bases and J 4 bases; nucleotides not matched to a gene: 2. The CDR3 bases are TGTGCCAGCAGTTCAGGGGGCACTGAAGCTTTCTTT. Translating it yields CASSSGGTEAFF.

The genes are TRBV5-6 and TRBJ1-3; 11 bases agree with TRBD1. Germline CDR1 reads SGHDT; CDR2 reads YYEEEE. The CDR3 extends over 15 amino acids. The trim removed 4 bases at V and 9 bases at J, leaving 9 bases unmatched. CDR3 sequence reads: CASSAKGQGAATIYF. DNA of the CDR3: TGTGCCAGCAGCGCCAAAGGACAGGGGGCTGCCACCATATATTTT.

The CDR3: CASSLGQGVYYGYTF. Here the CDR3 DNA reads TGTGCCAGCAGTTTGGGACAGGGGGTGTACTATGGCTACACCTTC. The genes are TRBV27 and TRBJ1-2; 11 bases are shared with TRBD1. V was pared by 3 bases and J by 3 bases, with 3 bases of the junction left unmatched. The CDR3 contains 15 residues. Germline assignment: CDR1 MNHEY and CDR2 SMNVEV (reference sequence).

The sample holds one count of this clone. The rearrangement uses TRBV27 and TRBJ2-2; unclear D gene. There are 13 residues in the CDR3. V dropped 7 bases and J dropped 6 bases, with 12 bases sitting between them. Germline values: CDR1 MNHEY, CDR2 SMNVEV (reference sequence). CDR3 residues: CASNSGEAGELFF. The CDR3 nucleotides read TGTGCCAGCAACTCTGGTGAGGCCGGGGAGCTGTTTTTT.

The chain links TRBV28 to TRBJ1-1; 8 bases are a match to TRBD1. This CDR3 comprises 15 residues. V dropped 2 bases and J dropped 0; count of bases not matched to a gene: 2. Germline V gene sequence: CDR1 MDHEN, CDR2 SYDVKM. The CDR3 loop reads CASSLRDRLNTEAFF. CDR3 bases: TGTGCCAGCAGTTTACGGGACAGGTTGAACACTGAAGCTTTCTTT.